Included here is one TCR beta chain sequence, with context. J lost 6 bases, V lost 2 bases, and 2 bases had no gene match. CDR1 and CDR2 (germline): SEHNR, FQNEAQ (reference sequence). The CDR3 is made up of 13 amino acids. In the authors' workflow: It was from reference gene primer amplification that nucleated cell counts were estimated. The assay was immunoSEQ multiplex PCR, and TCRdb's table has in-frame clones only and misses some. V and J calls plus clone size are reproduced from that table; the DNA served to infer D and trimming. The data hold some 46,000 clones, with 87% observed a single time. The sample belongs to a study of blood T cell repertoires in COVID-19. Study in general: Donors in the United States, Italy and Spain gave samples during acute or convalescent COVID-19. The analysed material was cDNA or gDNA that came from T cells, B-cell-depleted T cells, or PBMCs.

The sample taken for sequencing was peripheral blood. The chain couples TRBV7-9 to TRBJ2-7, with 9 bases aligning to TRBD2. The TCR comes from a human donor in a cohort sampled during active COVID-19. CDR3 in amino acids: CASSLSGRSEQYF. The CDR3 DNA follows: TGTGCCAGCAGCTTAAGCGGGAGGAGCGAGCAGTACTTC.